Each of the 32 T cell receptor beta chains below was sequenced from the same sample in a study of identical twins. TCRdb reprocessed the 5' RACE reads with MiXCR, giving one entry per CDR3 protein. This sample has a few hundred thousand distinct CDR3 sequences, with 9.6% found just once. These records were also assigned to another study, of yellow fever vaccine responses in identical twins.

Sequencing was done on a sample of PBMCs. The receptor source for this set is a woman aged 18-35 years in good health.

The chain uses TRBV18 and TRBJ2-7; D uncertain. Germline-derived CDR1 and CDR2 are KGHSH and LQKENI. Trimming stripped 2 bases from V and 6 bases from J, with 5 bases between. The CDR3 sequence is 11 residues long. The CDR3 region has the DNA TGTGCCAGCTCACCAGAATCCGAGCAGTACTTC. Its translation: CASSPESEQYF.

This clonotype was detected a few times. V and J are TRBV3-1 and TRBJ1-2; maybe TRBD1 (6 bases). CDR3 size: 12 residues. With 7 bases removed from V and 2 bases from J, the gap between germline ends came to 8 bases. Germline V lookup: CDR1 LGHDT, CDR2 YNNKEL (reference sequence). DNA for the CDR3: TGTGCCAGCAAACAGGGAAACTATGGCTACACCTTC. It yields the protein CASKQGNYGYTF.

There are many counts of this clonotype. This chain uses TRBV12-3 or TRBV12-4 with TRBJ1-2; D not certain. The CDR3 totals 12 residues. V lost 5 bases and J lost 5, with 9 bases in between. The CDR3 DNA reads as TGTGCCAGCAGTACCGAATCGTATGGCTACACCTTC. Its translation is CASSTESYGYTF.

The chain recombines TRBV6-2 or TRBV6-3 with TRBJ2-5, with D possibly being TRBD1 (5 bases). The V gene lost 2 bases and the J gene lost 2 bases, with 15 bases spanning the gap. The CDR3 runs 16 residues. Germline loops: CDR1 MNHEY, CDR2 SVGEGT. The chain's CDR3 is CASSYEHRTRQETQYF. The CDR3 DNA sequence: TGTGCCAGCAGTTACGAGCACAGGACACGACAAGAGACCCAGTACTTC.

This clonotype has a count of ten or more. The V gene is TRBV2, the J gene TRBJ2-1; D remains unclear. Looked up from germline, CDR1 is SNHLY and CDR2 is FYNNEI. V was pared by 8 bases and J by 0 bases, with 17 bases between. This CDR3 region has 16 residues. The CDR3 bases are TGTGCCAGCTTTAATCCTGTGGGCAGCTCCTACAATGAGCAGTTCTTC. Its protein product is CASFNPVGSSYNEQFF.

This clonotype was seen many times. The chain recombines TRBV12-3 or TRBV12-4 with TRBJ2-1, with TRBD2 matching over 10 bases. The CDR3 runs 17 residues. J was trimmed by 1 base and V by 1 base; bases with no gene match: 4. This CDR3 is CASSLGSGRDSYNEQFF. The CDR3 nucleotides read TGTGCCAGCAGTTTAGGGAGCGGGAGGGATTCCTACAATGAGCAGTTCTTC.

This chain uses TRBV20-1 with TRBJ2-7; no clear D gene. CDR3 length equals 12 residues. The germline V gene encodes CDR1 DFQATT and CDR2 SNEGSKA (reference sequence). V lost 3 bases and J 2 bases, leaving 8 bases between the germline ends. CDR3 bases: TGCAGTGCTAGCCCCCGAACCTACGAGCAGTACTTC. The encoded protein is CSASPRTYEQYF.

This clonotype was detected only a few times. The chain carries TRBV5-1 and TRBJ2-3, with 14 bases identical to TRBD2. The CDR3 is made up of 18 amino acids. The V segment lost 4 bases and the J segment 2 bases; nucleotides outside the gene matches: 9. The germline V gene encodes CDR1 SGHRS and CDR2 YFSETQ. CDR3: CASSVGLAGVLDTDTQYF. The DNA of the CDR3 is TGCGCCAGCAGCGTGGGACTAGCGGGGGTACTTGACACAGATACGCAGTATTTT.

This clonotype was seen more than once but under ten times. The CDR3 protein is CASSARVERTGELFF. The CDR3 DNA is TGTGCCAGCAGCGCCAGGGTAGAAAGAACCGGGGAGCTGTTTTTT. The chain is built from TRBV9 and TRBJ2-2; D might be TRBD1 (5 bases). CDR1 is SGDLS, CDR2 YYNGEE, per germline. V lost 3 bases, J lost 5 bases, and 14 bases lay in between. The CDR3 has 15 residues. Drawing the rest from reference TRBV9 and TRBJ2-2, the complete variable domain is DSGVTQTPKHLITATGQRVTLRCSPRSGDLSVYWYQQSLDQGLQFLIQYYNGEERAKGNILERFSAQQFPDLHSELNLSSLELGDSALYFCASSARVERTGELFFGEGSRLTVL.

Many counts were recorded for this clonotype. This chain uses TRBV21-1 with TRBJ2-3; the table gives TRBD2 as D, unverified against the DNA. TRBV21-1 is recorded as a pseudogene. This CDR3 has 17 residues. In nucleotides, the CDR3 is TGTGCCAGCAGCAAAGCGTCTAGCCGCAAAAGCGGAGATACGCAGTATTTT. Translating it yields CASSKASSRKSGDTQYF.

This clonotype was detected once. The chain recombines TRBV19 with TRBJ2-6; D ambiguous. Germline CDR1 is LNHDA and CDR2 is SQIVND (reference sequence). The V end was cut by 4 bases, the J end by 0 bases, with 7 bases between. The CDR3 has 15 amino acids. CDR3 bases: TGTGCCAGTAGTACCGCCGCCTCTGGGGCCAACGTCCTGACTTTC. Translated, it gives CASSTAASGANVLTF. Full variable domain (missing parts from reference TRBV19 and TRBJ2-6): DGGITQSPKYLFRKEGQNVTLSCEQNLNHDAMYWYRQDPGQGLRLIYYSQIVNDFQKGDIAEGYSVSREKKESFPLTVTSAQKNPTAFYLCASSTAASGANVLTFGAGSRLTVL.

This chain joins TRBV4-1 and TRBJ2-1, with D unresolved. Trimming removed 1 base from V and 6 bases from J, with 4 bases in between. Germline V CDR1 and CDR2: MGHRA, YSYEKL. There are 12 residues in the CDR3. CDR3 nucleotides: TGCGCCAGCAGCCAAGCATTCAATGAGCAGTTCTTC. It specifies CASSQAFNEQFF.

In this sample, this clonotype turned up many times. The genes are TRBV12-3 or TRBV12-4 and TRBJ2-1, with D possibly being TRBD1 (6 bases). The CDR3 covers 15 residues. Trimming took 7 bases from V and 7 from J, leaving 20 bases between them. CDR3 DNA sequence: TGTGCCAGCATGTCCCTGGACAGCCATAAGAATGAGCAGTTCTTC. It encodes CASMSLDSHKNEQFF.

In this sample, this clonotype turned up a few times. This chain joins TRBV29-1 and TRBJ2-7; weak D call: TRBD2 (8 bases). The CDR3 spans 17 residues. V lost 0 bases, J lost 6 bases, and 24 bases lay in between. The germline V gene has CDR1 SQVTM and CDR2 ANQGSEA. The CDR3 DNA is TGCAGCGTTGAAGATTCTCCCGGGAGGGGGCCGGGAACCGAGCAGTACTTC. Translated, it gives CSVEDSPGRGPGTEQYF.

The V call is TRBV20-1, the J call TRBJ2-1; 7 bases map to TRBD1. This CDR3 spans 12 amino acids. Germline CDR1 reads DFQATT; CDR2 reads SNEGSKA (reference sequence). Trimming removed 7 bases from V and 6 bases from J; junction bases left unmatched: 6. This CDR3 reads CSVKTGTNEQFF. CDR3 DNA: TGCAGTGTCAAGACAGGGACCAATGAGCAGTTCTTC.

This chain uses TRBV28 with TRBJ2-7; maybe TRBD1 (6 bases). V lost 10 bases and J 0 bases, leaving 22 bases between the germline ends. The germline V gene encodes CDR1 MDHEN and CDR2 SYDVKM. The CDR3 consists of 16 residues. The chain's CDR3 is CATGTRKLISSYEQYF. The CDR3 DNA is TGTGCCACAGGGACACGGAAGCTAATTAGCTCCTACGAGCAGTACTTC.

The sample holds many counts of this clonotype. J is TRBJ2-2 and V is TRBV7-3; 10 bases line up with TRBD2. Germline V CDR1 and CDR2: SGHTA, FQGTGA. The V gene end was trimmed by 3 bases and the J gene end by 3 bases; junction bases not matched to a gene: 4. The CDR3 loop spans 16 amino acids. The CDR3 DNA sequence: TGTGCCAGCAGCTTGGGGCTAGCGGGGGACACCGGGGAGCTGTTTTTT. Amino acid sequence: CASSLGLAGDTGELFF.

This clonotype was found a few times. The chain carries TRBV5-1 and TRBJ1-1; D is possibly TRBD1 (6 bases). Trimming cost V 4 bases and J 3 bases, with 16 bases left between them. The CDR3 totals 15 residues. Germline V lookup: CDR1 SGHRS, CDR2 YFSETQ. The CDR3 spells CASSGGDRSDTEAFF. Written as DNA, the CDR3 is TGCGCCAGCAGCGGAGGCGACAGGAGCGACACTGAAGCTTTCTTT.

Only a few counts were recorded for this clonotype. The gene calls are TRBV29-1 and TRBJ2-5, with 8 nucleotides matching TRBD1. Per the germline V gene, CDR1 is SQVTM and CDR2 is ANQGSEA. V gave up 6 bases and J gave up 4 bases; unmatched junction bases: 10. CDR3 size: 14 residues. CDR3 sequence (DNA): TGCAGCGTCGCAGAGACAGGGGTTAGAGAGACCCAGTACTTC. Translation gives CSVAETGVRETQYF.

This clonotype has at least ten counts. The chain uses TRBV20-1 and TRBJ2-2; 9 bases map to TRBD1. The germline V gene encodes CDR1 DFQATT and CDR2 SNEGSKA (reference sequence). CDR3 size: 15 residues. Trimming cost V 1 base and J 4 bases; bases outside gene matches: 4. This CDR3 reads CSARADRGGTGELFF. CDR3 in DNA: TGCAGTGCTAGAGCGGACAGGGGTGGCACCGGGGAGCTGTTTTTT.

This clonotype has a count of ten or more. The chain has TRBV12-3 or TRBV12-4 and TRBJ1-6; no definite D call. The CDR3 contains 12 residues. Trimming left V 6 bases short and J 6 bases short, with 6 bases between. The DNA of the CDR3 is TGTGCCAGCAGCTTATCTAATTCACCCCTCCACTTT. It yields the protein CASSLSNSPLHF.

The chain carries TRBV12-3 or TRBV12-4 and TRBJ2-2, with 7 positions matching TRBD1. V was pared by 3 bases and J by 5 bases, with 9 bases of the junction left unmatched. CDR3 length equals 16 residues. As DNA, the CDR3 is TGTGCCAGCAGTTTCCCCCCAGGGGGATCTACCGGGGAGCTGTTTTTT. Translated: CASSFPPGGSTGELFF.

A remark on this clonotype: Given a much more abundant clone one base away, this may be a read error. V usage is TRBV28 and J usage is TRBJ2-3; TRBD2 agrees at 14 bases. The CDR3 covers 17 residues. CDR1 is MDHEN, CDR2 SYDVKM, per germline. The CDR3 coding sequence is TGTGCCAGCAGTGCATCCCGACTAGCGGGAGGGTCAGATATGCAGTATTTT. Amino acids: CASSASRLAGGSDMQYF. Combining the CDR3 with reference TRBV28 and TRBJ2-3 gives the whole variable domain DVKVTQSSRYLVKRTGEKVFLECVQDMDHENMFWYRQDPGLGLRLIYFSYDVKMKEKGDIPEGYSVSREKKERFSLILESASTNQTSMYLCASSASRLAGGSDMQYFGPGTRLTVL.

The chain recombines TRBV5-1 with TRBJ2-1; a possible D gene is TRBD2 (5 bases). Germline lookup yields CDR1 SGHRS and CDR2 YFSETQ. Trimming cost V 0 bases and J 2 bases, with 12 bases left between them. The CDR3 contains 16 residues. CDR3 sequence reads: CASSLDEGLAYNEQFF. The CDR3 region has the DNA TGCGCCAGCAGCTTGGATGAGGGCTTGGCCTACAATGAGCAGTTCTTC.

Many counts were recorded for this clonotype. This chain uses TRBV12-3 or TRBV12-4 with TRBJ2-2, with 10 nucleotides matching TRBD2. With V trimmed by 3 bases and J by 5 bases, 3 bases remained unmatched. This CDR3 spans 15 amino acids. CDR3 DNA sequence: TGTGCCAGCAGTTTGTCTAGCGGGGGTACCGGGGAGCTGTTTTTT. Encoded protein: CASSLSSGGTGELFF.

The chain links TRBV15 to TRBJ1-5, with a possible D match to TRBD1 (5 bases). In germline, CDR1 is LNHNV, CDR2 YYDKDF (reference sequence). V gave up 0 bases and J gave up 4 bases, with 13 bases separating them. This CDR3 comprises 16 residues. DNA of the CDR3: TGTGCCACCAGCAGAGATGTGGCAGGGAGTAATCAGCCCCAGCATTTT. The encoded protein is CATSRDVAGSNQPQHF.

The CDR3 region has the DNA TGTGCCAGCAGCCTGGGACTAGCTAATTTTAGGGGGGCCAACGTCCTGACTTTC. It encodes CASSLGLANFRGANVLTF. The chain links TRBV11-2 to TRBJ2-6; 9 nucleotides line up with TRBD2. The CDR3 length is 18 residues. Germline CDR1 is SGHAT and CDR2 is FQNNGV. J gave up 4 bases and V 5 bases, and 12 bases lay outside the gene matches.

This clonotype was detected ten times or more. The chain employs TRBV12-3 or TRBV12-4 and TRBJ1-3; tentative D call: TRBD1 (5 bases). The CDR3 sequence is 13 residues long. Trimming took off 5 bases at V and 4 bases at J, with 9 bases between the two ends. CDR3 loop: CASSRQRGNTIYF. CDR3 bases: TGTGCCAGCAGTAGACAGCGGGGAAACACCATATATTTT.

In its sample, this clonotype was seen a few times. This sequence joins TRBV29-1 and TRBJ2-1; 8 bases fit TRBD2. This CDR3 region has 13 residues. Losses at the gene ends were 7 bases for V and 0 bases for J; bases not matched to a gene: 2. Germline loops: CDR1 SQVTM, CDR2 ANQGSEA. The CDR3: CSGGTSSYNEQFF. The CDR3 nucleotides read TGCAGCGGTGGGACTAGCTCCTACAATGAGCAGTTCTTC.

At least ten counts were recorded for this clonotype. J is TRBJ2-1 and V is TRBV13; 8 positions agree with TRBD1. The V gene's germline CDR1 is PRHDT and CDR2 FYEKMQ (reference sequence). Trimming took 5 bases from V and 2 from J; bases not matched to a gene: 8. CDR3 length equals 16 residues. CDR3 DNA: TGTGCCAGCAGCGTACCCGGGACAGGACCCTACAATGAGCAGTTCTTC. It translates to CASSVPGTGPYNEQFF.

The chain carries TRBV4-3 and TRBJ2-7; 11 bases map to TRBD2. CDR3 length: 15 amino acids. CDR1 and CDR2 from the germline V gene are LGHNA and YSLEER. Trimming at V came to 0 bases and at J to 6 bases, leaving 4 bases not matched to a gene. In DNA, the CDR3 is TGCGCCAGCAGCCAAGATCGACTAGCGGGACCCGAGCAGTACTTC. It translates to CASSQDRLAGPEQYF.

This clonotype showed up just once. In DNA form, the CDR3 reads TGCAGTGCTAGAGATCCCTTTTCTAGCGGGATGGGAGAAATTTACAATGAGCAGTTCTTC. This gives the protein CSARDPFSSGMGEIYNEQFF. The chain joins TRBV20-1 to TRBJ2-1, with 9 positions matching TRBD2. V shed 0 bases, J shed 4 bases, and the junction held 19 bases outside the gene matches. Germline V gene lookup returns CDR1 DFQATT and CDR2 SNEGSKA (reference sequence). This CDR3 has 20 residues.